Listed below are T cell receptor beta chains from one sample, sequenced in a study of beta chain features in type 1 diabetes. Produced via immunoSEQ multiplex PCR; TCRdb's table is partial and in-frame only. The data hold about 650,000 clones, with under 15% observed a single time. Sequencing was done on a sample of naive CD4+ T cells from blood. These receptors originate from a man aged 25-45 years with type 1 diabetes. The CDR3 runs from the conserved cysteine through the conserved F or W. The D gene is left open where the match is weak. A clone size is listed for some rows: how often the clone was seen (once, few, many), or a class if it is expanded.

D	V	size	J	DNA	CDR3
NA	TRBV9	few	TRBJ1-5	TGTGCCAGCAGCGTAGAGCCGGATAGCAATCAGCCCCAGCATTTT	CASSVEPDSNQPQHF
NA	TRBV15	NA	TRBJ2-6	TGTGCCACCAGCAGTCCCCCCCGCGCGGGGATCTCTGGGGCCAACGTCCTGACTTTC	CATSSPPRAGISGANVLTF
TRBD2	TRBV6-6	NA	TRBJ2-3	TGTGCCAGCAGTTACTGGCGGGGGGAAACAGATACGCAGTATTTT	CASSYWRGETDTQYF
TRBD1	TRBV5-6	NA	TRBJ2-7	TGTGCCACCTCACAGGGGGGAACCTACGAGCAGTACTTC	CATSQGGTYEQYF
TRBD1	TRBV7-3	NA	TRBJ2-1	TGTGCCAGCAGCCCCAAGGGGACAGGGAACAATGAGCAGTTCTTC	CASSPKGTGNNEQFF
NA	TRBV11-3	few	TRBJ2-5	TGTGCCAGCAGTCCCGGCGGACGGGGAGGAGAGACCCAGTACTTC	CASSPGGRGGETQYF
NA	TRBV11-3	NA	TRBJ2-3	TGTGCCAGCAGGCCCCGGGGACATCGCACAGATACGCAGTATTTT	CASRPRGHRTDTQYF
NA	TRBV13	NA	TRBJ2-5	TGTGCCAGCAGCCCCGGGACGAAACAAGAGACCCAGTACTTC	CASSPGTKQETQYF
NA	TRBV19	few	TRBJ2-6	TGTGCCAGTAGCGTCGCCGGGGCCAACGTCCTGACTTTC	CASSVAGANVLTF
NA	TRBV11-2	NA	TRBJ1-2	TGTGCCAGCAGCTCCGGGTCGGGCAGGCTCGGAGGCTACACCTTC	CASSSGSGRLGGYTF
NA	TRBV9	few	TRBJ1-5	TGTGCCAGCGGGGCGTTCGCTCAGCCCCAGCATTTT	CASGAFAQPQHF
TRBD1	TRBV7-9	few	TRBJ2-1	TGTGCCAGCGATCTCCGAAACAGGGGGGACAATGAGCAGTTCTTC	CASDLRNRGDNEQFF
TRBD1	TRBV29-1	few	TRBJ2-2	TGCAGCGTTGACGGGACAGGGAGCACCGGGGAGCTGTTTTTT	CSVDGTGSTGELFF
TRBD1	TRBV7-2	NA	TRBJ1-4	TGTGCCAGCAGCAGCTACAGGGGCGCGAGTGAAAAACTGTTTTTT	CASSSYRGASEKLFF
NA	TRBV6-5	few	TRBJ2-7	TGTGCCAGCAGAGGGGAGACGAGAGGGTCCGAGCAGTACTTC	CASRGETRGSEQYF
NA	TRBV5-1	NA	TRBJ1-5	TGCGCCAGCAGCTTGGGTACGGGTCGCAATCAGCCCCAGCATTTT	CASSLGTGRNQPQHF
NA	TRBV19	NA	TRBJ2-4	TGTGCCAGTAGTCCCCCTTATGGTGCAGTACTTCAGTACTTC	CASSPPYGAVLQYF
NA	TRBV13	NA	TRBJ2-5	TGTGCCAGCAGCTTAGAGGCAGGGCCCTTCCAAGAGACCCAGTACTTC	CASSLEAGPFQETQYF
NA	TRBV5-1	NA	TRBJ2-2	TGCGCCAGCAGCTTGGAAGGGACGAACACCGGGGAGCTGTTTTTT	CASSLEGTNTGELFF
TRBD1	TRBV7-2	NA	TRBJ2-1	TGTGCCAGCAGCCTAGGGACAGGGGAAAGGAATGAGCAGTTCTTC	CASSLGTGERNEQFF
NA	TRBV5-6	few	TRBJ2-5	TGTGCCAGCAGCCTCCAGGGGCGGGAGACCCAGTACTTC	CASSLQGRETQYF
NA	TRBV11-2	NA	TRBJ2-1	TGTGCCAGCAGCATGAACAATGAGCAGTTCTTC	CASSMNNEQFF
NA	TRBV11-3	few	TRBJ2-1	TGTGCCAGCAGCTTAGGGCTCAGGGAACTAAATGAGCAGTTCTTC	CASSLGLRELNEQFF
NA	TRBV30	NA	TRBJ1-4	TGTGCCTGGAGTGTAGGGGCCAGGGGTGGAGAAAAACTGTTTTTT	CAWSVGARGGEKLFF
TRBD1	TRBV10-3	NA	TRBJ1-6	TGTGCCATCAGTGAGTCCCTGACAGGGTTATCACCCCTCCACTTT	CAISESLTGLSPLHF
NA	TRBV7-2	NA	TRBJ2-2	TGTGCCAGCAGCTTATACGGATCGAACACCGGGGAGCTGTTTTTT	CASSLYGSNTGELFF
TRBD1	TRBV5-1	NA	TRBJ2-2	TGCGCCAGCAGCTTTTTTGACAGGGCGGCCGGGGAGCTGTTTTTT	CASSFFDRAAGELFF
NA	TRBV5-4	NA	TRBJ2-5	TGTGCCAGCAGCCGAAATTCCGGGACCAACGAAGAGACCCAGTACTTC	CASSRNSGTNEETQYF
NA	TRBV18	few	TRBJ1-2	TGTGCCAGCTCACCACGGGCCAGTCGGGAGGTTTATGGCTACACCTTC	CASSPRASREVYGYTF
TRBD1	TRBV5-1	NA	TRBJ1-5	TGCGCCAGCAGCTTGGGAACAGGGGTTGGTCAGCCCCAGCATTTT	CASSLGTGVGQPQHF
TRBD1	TRBV4-1	few	TRBJ1-5	TGCGCCAGCAGCCAATACAGGGGACAAAGCAATCAGCCCCAGCATTTT	CASSQYRGQSNQPQHF
NA	TRBV2	NA	TRBJ1-5	TGTGCCAGCAGTCAGACATCCGTCAATCAGCCCCAGCATTTT	CASSQTSVNQPQHF
NA	TRBV5-6	few	TRBJ2-7	TGTGCCAGCAGGGGGACTGCGAGCCTTTACGAGCAGTACTTC	CASRGTASLYEQYF
TRBD1	TRBV11-2	few	TRBJ2-7	TGTGCCAGCAGCCAGGGACAGGGTCACTCCTACGAGCAGTACTTC	CASSQGQGHSYEQYF
TRBD1	TRBV6-5	NA	TRBJ1-6	TGTGCCAGCAGTTACTCGTATGGACAGGGGGCTTCACCCCTCCACTTT	CASSYSYGQGASPLHF
NA	TRBV9	few	TRBJ2-3	TGTGCCAGCGGAGAGCAACCTAGCACAGATACGCAGTATTTT	CASGEQPSTDTQYF
NA	TRBV15	NA	TRBJ2-7	TGTGCCACCAGTATCGGGGGTAGCTCCTACGAGCAGTACTTC	CATSIGGSSYEQYF
NA	TRBV2	NA	TRBJ2-7	TGTGCCAGCAGTGAAGGGGAGGCCATCCGGGAAGACTTC	CASSEGEAIREDF
TRBD2	TRBV4-2	few	TRBJ2-7	TGTGCCAGCAGCTCCCTGACTAGCGGGGAACCTCCCTACGAGCAGTACTTC	CASSSLTSGEPPYEQYF